This T cell receptor beta chain was recovered during a study of CD8+ T cells in alopecia areata (dated by TCRdb to 2016 to 2019). A note on the overall study: To study T cell clonal expansion in alopecia areata, the researchers applied high-throughput TCRbeta sequencing to both the C3H/HeJ mouse model and human patients. Scalp tissue and sorted CD4+ and CD8+ peripheral blood T cells from patchy and totalis/universalis alopecia areata patients and from healthy controls were covered by human TCRbeta sequencing. Clonality in the scalp was compared among normal scalp (n=4), patchy alopecia areata scalp (n=8), and alopecia totalis/universalis scalp (n=8). RNA was extracted with the PAXgene miRNA kit for fixed scalp, the miRNeasy kit for PBMCs, and the RNeasy kit for mouse skin. immunoSEQ multiplex PCR using 35 Vbeta forward primers and 13 Jbeta reverse primers was used to amplify TCRbeta CDR3 regions. Study-level results and caveats: Shared TCR sequences between patients were less evident than in mice, which may be partly attributable to HLA diversity in the patient population. Higher clonality and more expanded CD8+ clones were observed in lesional scalp than in normal scalp, particularly in alopecia totalis/universalis, a finding suggestive of antigenic drive. Unlike mouse skin, where gammadelta T cells dominate, normal human skin contains resident alphabeta T cells that get sequenced too, which complicates analysis of the scalp TCR repertoire.

To prepare the library, the immunoSEQ multiplex PCR assay was applied. To provide template for TCR sequencing, every sample had RNA extracted and reverse transcribed into cDNA. First-strand cDNA was synthesized with SuperScript III using a 2:1 mix of oligo-dT and random hexamers. A synthetic immune receptor repertoire was used to measure amplification bias, and any remaining bias was corrected computationally. On the authors' methods: Raw reads were preprocessed to remove errors, and CDR3 was defined by IMGT conventions from the conserved cysteine to phenylalanine. Clonality was computed by normalizing Shannon entropy by log2 of the number of productive unique TCRs and subtracting the result from 1. Whether scalp clones were CD4 or CD8 was inferred by matching scalp TCRbeta sequences against CD4 and CD8 repertoires sorted from blood. In its TCRdb copy, this immuneACCESS table keeps in-frame sequences only and misses some clones. Where compared with another copy, unresolved V genes explain less than half of these, and the others have no known cause. V, J and clone size are those of that table, while D and trimming were read from the DNA. The sample records roughly 150,000 clones, around 54% of which are singletons. Approximately 4.3% of the sample goes to the ten largest clones.

PBMCs were isolated by density centrifugation and stained for CD3, CD4 and CD8, after which CD4+ and CD8+ T cells were sorted on a FACSAria. Scalp biopsies and blood samples were obtained from unaffected controls. V is reduced by 4 bases and J by 1 base, leaving a spacing of 14 bases between them. The CDR3 has 15 amino acids, counting the end cysteine and phenylalanine. Only the CDR3 DNA is retained, 45 bases long and in frame from the first base. CDR1 and CDR2 are read off the germline V gene as SGHDT and YYEEEE. Worth noting for this clone: No antigen is known for it. No much larger clone is present one base from it, and per-base qualities are unavailable.

This TCR derives from a human donor in good health. The rearranged segments are TRBV5-6 and TRBJ1-1; the D gene is unclear. The sample consisted of CD4+ T cells sorted from blood. CDR3 sequence: CASSRYYDWNTEAFF. The sequenced DNA: TGTGCCAGCAGCAGGTATTATGATTGGAACACTGAAGCTTTCTTT.